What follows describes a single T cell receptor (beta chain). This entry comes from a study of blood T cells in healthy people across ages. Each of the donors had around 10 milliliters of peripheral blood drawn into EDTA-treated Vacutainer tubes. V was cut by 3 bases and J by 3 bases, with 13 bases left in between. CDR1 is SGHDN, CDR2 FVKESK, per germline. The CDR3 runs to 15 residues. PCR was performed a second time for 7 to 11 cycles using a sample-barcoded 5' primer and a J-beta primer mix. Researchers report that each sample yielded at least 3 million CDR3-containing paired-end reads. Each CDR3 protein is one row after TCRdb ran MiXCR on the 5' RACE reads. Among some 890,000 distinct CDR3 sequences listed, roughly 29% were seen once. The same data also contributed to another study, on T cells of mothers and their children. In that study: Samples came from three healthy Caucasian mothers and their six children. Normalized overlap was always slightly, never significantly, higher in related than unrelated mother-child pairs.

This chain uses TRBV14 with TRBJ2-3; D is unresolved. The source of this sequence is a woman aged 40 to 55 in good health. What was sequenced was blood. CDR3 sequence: CASSQFEVRTDTQYF. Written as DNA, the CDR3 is TGTGCCAGCAGCCAGTTTGAGGTTCGGACAGATACGCAGTATTTT.